The following is a TCR beta chain sequence with its context. CDR1 and CDR2 (germline): SGHDN, FVKESK. Between the trimmed V and J ends, which lost 1 base and 6 bases, there was a span of 18 bases. The CDR3 spans 16 residues. The data are from a study of T cells in Graves' hyperthyroidism and ophthalmopathy. RNA transcripts provided the source from which TCR beta CDR3 regions were amplified. When the TCR CDR3 underwent first-round RT-PCR, the HTBI primer set was used. TCRdb re-derived calls from the multiplex PCR reads in MiXCR, one entry per CDR3 protein. The data contain fewer than 650,000 distinct CDR3 sequences, about 15% of them seen just once; the ten biggest clones take up roughly 6.2%.

The chain combines TRBV14 with TRBJ1-2, with D possibly being TRBD1 (6 bases). The sample comprised blood. The receptor was derived from a woman aged 25 to 39 with Graves' hyperthyroidism that later progressed to Graves' ophthalmopathy. CDR3 sequence reads: CASSQVHQGFIDGYTF. CDR3 bases: TGTGCCAGCAGCCAAGTCCACCAGGGGTTTATTGATGGCTACACCTTC.